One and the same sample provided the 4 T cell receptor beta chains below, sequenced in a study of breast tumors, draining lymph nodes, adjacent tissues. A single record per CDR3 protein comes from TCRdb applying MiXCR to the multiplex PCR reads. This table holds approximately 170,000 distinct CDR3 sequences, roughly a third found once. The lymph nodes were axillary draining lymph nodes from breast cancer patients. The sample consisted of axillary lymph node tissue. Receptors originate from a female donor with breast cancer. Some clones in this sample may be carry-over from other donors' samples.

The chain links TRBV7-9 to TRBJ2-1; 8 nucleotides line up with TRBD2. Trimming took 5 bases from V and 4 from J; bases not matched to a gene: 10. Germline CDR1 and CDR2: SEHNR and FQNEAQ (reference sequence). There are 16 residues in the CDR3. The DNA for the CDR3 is TGTGCCAGCAGCAGCTTGGATGGCGGGGGGTACAATGAGCAGTTCTTC. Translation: CASSSLDGGGYNEQFF.

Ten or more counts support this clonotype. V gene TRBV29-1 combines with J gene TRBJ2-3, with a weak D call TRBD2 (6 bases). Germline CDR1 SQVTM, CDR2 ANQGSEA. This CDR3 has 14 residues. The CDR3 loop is CSADSGTSTDTQYF. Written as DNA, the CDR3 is TGCAGTGCGGATAGCGGCACTAGCACAGATACGCAGTATTTT.

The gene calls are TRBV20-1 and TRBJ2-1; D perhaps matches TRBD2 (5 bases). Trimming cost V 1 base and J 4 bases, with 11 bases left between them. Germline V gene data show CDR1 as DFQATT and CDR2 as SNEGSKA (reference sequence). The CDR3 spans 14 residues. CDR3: CSARVGEVYNEQFF. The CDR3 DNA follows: TGCAGTGCTAGAGTGGGAGAGGTGTACAATGAGCAGTTCTTC.

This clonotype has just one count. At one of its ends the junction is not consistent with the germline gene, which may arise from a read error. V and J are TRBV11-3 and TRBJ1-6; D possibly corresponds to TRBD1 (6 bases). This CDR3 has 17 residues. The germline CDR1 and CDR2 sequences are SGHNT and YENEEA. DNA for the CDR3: TGTGCCAGCAGCTTAGAAGGACAGCTGGTCTATAATTCGCCCCTCCACTTT. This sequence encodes CASSLEGQLVYNSPLHF.